Below, 18 T cell receptor beta chains from the same sample are listed, as sequenced in a study of identical twins. TCRdb reprocessed the 5' RACE reads via MiXCR and lists one record per CDR3 protein. The profile shows some 660,000 distinct CDR3 sequences, around 8.3% of them singletons. These data were also filed under a second study, of yellow fever vaccine responses in identical twins.

Sequencing was carried out using PBMCs. The receptors stem from a woman aged 18-29 years in good health.

This clonotype was counted between two and nine times. V is TRBV20-1 and J is TRBJ1-2, with 7 bases lining up with TRBD1. Germline V gene lookup returns CDR1 DFQATT and CDR2 SNEGSKA (reference sequence). The CDR3 is 14 amino acids. With 4 bases clipped from V and 2 bases from J, the junction kept 7 bases outside the gene matches. The CDR3 here is CSATLDRLNYGYTF. CDR3 nucleotide sequence: TGCAGTGCTACGTTGGACAGGCTCAACTATGGCTACACCTTC.

This clonotype was recorded at least ten times. A read error may account for a junction end that differs from germline. V gene TRBV27 combines with J gene TRBJ1-5; no firm D call. This CDR3 is built from 13 residues. Germline V gives CDR1 MNHEY, CDR2 SMNVEV (reference sequence). This CDR3 reads CASSLGFNQPQHF. In DNA form, the CDR3 reads TGCGCCAGCAGCCTGGGCTTCAATCAGCCCCAGCATTTT.

The rearrangement uses TRBV11-2 and TRBJ2-7, with D perhaps matching TRBD1 (6 bases). Trimming took 5 bases from V and 5 from J, leaving 13 bases between them. CDR3 length equals 13 residues. CDR1 and CDR2 from the germline V gene are SGHAT and FQNNGV. The DNA for the CDR3 is TGTGCCAGCAGCCGAGGGGGTAGGGACGAGCAGTACTTC. Translating it yields CASSRGGRDEQYF.

This clonotype has a handful of counts. CDR3 in amino acids: CASRTFGHEQYF. The CDR3 DNA follows: TGTGCCAGCAGAACCTTTGGCCACGAGCAGTACTTC. This chain links TRBV25-1 with TRBJ2-7; D gene unclear. V lost 6 bases to trimming and J lost 5 bases, with 11 bases between them. CDR3 size: 12 residues. Germline V gives CDR1 MGHDK, CDR2 SYGVNS.

This clonotype occurred many times. The V and J genes are TRBV6-2 or TRBV6-3 and TRBJ2-1, with 8 bases identical to TRBD2. CDR1 and CDR2 (germline): MNHEY, SVGEGT. The CDR3 is made up of 18 amino acids. V gave up 1 base and J gave up 4 bases; unmatched junction bases: 12. CDR3 nucleotides: TGTGCCAGCAGTTACTTGGAACGAGCGGGAGTAGGGTACAATGAGCAGTTCTTC. This sequence encodes CASSYLERAGVGYNEQFF.

This clonotype has at least ten counts. The chain joins TRBV12-3 or TRBV12-4 to TRBJ2-7; D is unresolved. CDR3 length equals 15 residues. V was cut by 0 bases and J by 2 bases, with 11 bases left in between. As DNA, the CDR3 is TGTGCCAGCAGTTTAGCAGGCTGGCGAGCCTACGAGCAGTACTTC. This sequence encodes CASSLAGWRAYEQYF.

This clonotype was seen a handful of times. This chain joins TRBV20-1 and TRBJ2-3; 10 bases are shared with TRBD2. After removal of 3 bases from V and 2 bases from J, the junction contained 5 bases not matched to a gene. This CDR3 contains 15 residues. Germline CDR1 DFQATT, CDR2 SNEGSKA (reference sequence). The CDR3 spells CSASTSGDSTDTQYF. CDR3 bases: TGCAGTGCTAGCACTAGCGGGGACTCCACAGATACGCAGTATTTT.

This clonotype has only a few counts. The rearrangement joins TRBV7-6 to TRBJ2-1; D uncertain. The CDR3 length is 15 residues. Trimming shortened V by 5 bases and J by 7 bases, and 18 bases separated the two germline ends. Germline V gene lookup returns CDR1 SGHVS and CDR2 FNYEAQ. As DNA, the CDR3 is TGTGCCAGCAGCCCCTTCGAAGGACCCCTTAATGAGCAGTTCTTC. It specifies CASSPFEGPLNEQFF.

This clonotype has more than one count but fewer than ten. J is TRBJ2-2 and V is TRBV5-1; the D gene is possibly TRBD1 (6 bases). V dropped 4 bases and J dropped 4 bases, with 14 bases sitting between them. CDR1 SGHRS and CDR2 YFSETQ come from the germline V gene. The CDR3 sequence is 15 residues long. Here the CDR3 reads CASSLGAAGTGELFF. CDR3 DNA: TGCGCCAGCAGCCTGGGGGCAGCCGGCACCGGGGAGCTGTTTTTT.

This clonotype was seen only a few times. This chain links TRBV5-1 with TRBJ1-2; a weak D match, TRBD1 (6 bases). V lost 0 bases to trimming and J lost 6 bases, with 12 bases between them. The CDR3 covers 14 residues. The germline V gene encodes CDR1 SGHRS and CDR2 YFSETQ. DNA of the CDR3: TGCGCCAGCAGCTTGGCCATCGGGGGCAATGGCTACACCTTC. It translates to CASSLAIGGNGYTF.

In its sample, this clonotype was seen many times. The V gene is TRBV5-1, the J gene TRBJ2-1, with TRBD2 matching over 11 bases. This CDR3 comprises 18 residues. V was clipped by 0 bases and J by 6 bases; unmatched bases: 11. Germline CDR1 SGHRS, CDR2 YFSETQ. CDR3 coding DNA: TGCGCCAGCAGCTTGGGGTTAGCGGGAGGGCCGTTCCTCAATGAGCAGTTCTTC. Translated: CASSLGLAGGPFLNEQFF.

This clonotype was seen many times. The rearrangement links TRBV5-1 to TRBJ2-7; D not resolved. CDR1 and CDR2 from the germline V gene are SGHRS and YFSETQ. This CDR3 has 12 amino acids. The V end was cut by 6 bases, the J end by 1 base, with 8 bases between. The CDR3 coding sequence is TGCGCCAGCAAGGAAGATTCCTACGAGCAGTACTTC. Its protein product is CASKEDSYEQYF.

This clonotype was counted at least ten times. J is TRBJ2-5 and V is TRBV2, with D unclear. The germline V and J ends were trimmed by 5 bases and 1 base, with 5 bases remaining between them. The CDR3 contains 12 residues. Germline CDR1 reads SNHLY; CDR2 reads FYNNEI. Written as DNA, the CDR3 is TGTGCCAGCAGTCGGAGCCAAGAGACCCAGTACTTC. Translating it yields CASSRSQETQYF.

This clonotype was counted many times. DNA for the CDR3: TGTGCCAGCAGCTCCCTCGGGGGGGGGCGAGGCACCGGGGAGCTGTTTTTT. This sequence encodes CASSSLGGGRGTGELFF. V is TRBV9 and J is TRBJ2-2; 8 nucleotides align to TRBD2. V shed 4 bases, J shed 4 bases, and the junction held 12 bases outside the gene matches. CDR1 SGDLS and CDR2 YYNGEE come from the germline V gene. This CDR3 has 17 amino acids.

The chain carries TRBV2 and TRBJ2-3; D is unresolved. V was shortened by 3 bases and J by 2 bases, with 12 bases between the two germline ends. Germline V gene sequence: CDR1 SNHLY, CDR2 FYNNEI. This CDR3 comprises 15 residues. CDR3 sequence: CASSDFGSITDTQYF. Here the CDR3 DNA reads TGTGCCAGCAGTGATTTCGGCTCAATCACAGATACGCAGTATTTT.

The chain carries TRBV11-2 and TRBJ2-7, with D possibly being TRBD2 (5 bases). The CDR3 has 19 residues. Germline-derived CDR1 and CDR2 are SGHAT and FQNNGV. Trimming stripped 3 bases from V and 3 bases from J, with 27 bases between. The CDR3 DNA reads TGTGCCAGCAGCTTCCCTTCTACCGGGATGGCACGCGCTATCTACGAGCAGTACTTC. This gives the protein CASSFPSTGMARAIYEQYF.

The chain recombines TRBV4-2 with TRBJ2-7; no clear D gene. Germline V gene lookup returns CDR1 LGHNA and CDR2 YNFKEQ. Trimming shortened V by 1 base and J by 3 bases, and 7 bases separated the two germline ends. The CDR3 totals 13 residues. This CDR3 reads CASSQGVDYEQYF. The CDR3 bases are TGTGCCAGCAGCCAAGGCGTCGACTACGAGCAGTACTTC.

This clonotype showed up many times. V is TRBV24-1 and J is TRBJ2-3, with TRBD1 matching 10 bases. This CDR3 contains 15 residues. V was clipped by 3 bases and J by 5 bases; unmatched bases: 4. Per the germline V gene, CDR1 is KGHDR and CDR2 is SFDVKD. The CDR3 DNA sequence: TGTGCCACCAGTGATGGGACAGGGGCTGAAGATACGCAGTATTTT. As protein: CATSDGTGAEDTQYF.